This T cell receptor (beta chain) was identified during a study of blood T cell repertoires in COVID-19. Study in general: PBMCs, B-cell-depleted T cells, or T cells provided the cDNA or gDNA that made up the material.

The method was immunoSEQ multiplex PCR; TCRdb's version includes in-frame clones alone and lacks a portion of them. This table holds hundreds of thousands of clones, 90% found once. This CDR3 contains 16 residues. Donors in Cohort 3 who had recovered were those with two negative PCRs, healthcare professional clearance, or resolution of their symptoms. The chain combines TRBV21-1 with TRBJ2-7; TRBD1 is the table's D call, not checked against the DNA. TRBV21-1 is a recognized pseudogene. The source of this sequence is a man aged 60 to 75 who had recovered from COVID-19. The sample consisted of PBMCs or T cells enriched from blood (not recorded which). In DNA, the CDR3 is TGTGCCAGCAGCAAAGACAGGCGGCAGGGTTCCTACGAGCAGTACTTC. Its protein is CASSKDRRQGSYEQYF.